This TCR beta chain was sequenced for a study of identical twins. Findings of the study overall: Twin-shared out-of-frame alpha sequences were enriched for low generation probability. While abundant cord blood beta clonotypes carried fewer insertions, memory repertoires showed no such pattern.

The CDR3 consists of 19 residues. CDR1 LGHNT and CDR2 FRNRAP come from the germline V gene. Points on this clonotype: Its matching antigen is unknown. One end of the junction is discordant with germline, which a read error may explain.

Addition of a universal primer site occurred through template switching, and cDNA carried unique molecular identifiers. In TCRdb, the 5' RACE reads were re-called with MiXCR into one record per CDR3 protein. Of hundreds of thousands of distinct CDR3 sequences listed, under 25% were seen once; the top ten hold about 0.5%. This sample was shared with a second study, whose subject was yellow fever vaccine responses in identical twins.

The chain couples TRBV12-5 to TRBJ2-3; D uncertain. The source of this sequence is a woman between 18 and 29 years old in good health. The sample comprised CD4+ T cells sorted from blood. The CDR3 coding sequence is TGTGCTAGTGGTTGGTCCTTCACAACGGGCTCCCCAAGCACTGATACGCAGTATTTT. Residues: CASGWSFTTGSPSTDTQYF. Full variable domain (rest looked up from reference TRBV12-5 and TRBJ2-3): DARVTQTPRHKVTEMGQEVTMRCQPILGHNTVFWYRQTMMQGLELLAYFRNRAPLDDSGMPKDRFSAEMPDATLATLKIQPSEPRDSAVYFCASGWSFTTGSPSTDTQYFGPGTRLTVL.